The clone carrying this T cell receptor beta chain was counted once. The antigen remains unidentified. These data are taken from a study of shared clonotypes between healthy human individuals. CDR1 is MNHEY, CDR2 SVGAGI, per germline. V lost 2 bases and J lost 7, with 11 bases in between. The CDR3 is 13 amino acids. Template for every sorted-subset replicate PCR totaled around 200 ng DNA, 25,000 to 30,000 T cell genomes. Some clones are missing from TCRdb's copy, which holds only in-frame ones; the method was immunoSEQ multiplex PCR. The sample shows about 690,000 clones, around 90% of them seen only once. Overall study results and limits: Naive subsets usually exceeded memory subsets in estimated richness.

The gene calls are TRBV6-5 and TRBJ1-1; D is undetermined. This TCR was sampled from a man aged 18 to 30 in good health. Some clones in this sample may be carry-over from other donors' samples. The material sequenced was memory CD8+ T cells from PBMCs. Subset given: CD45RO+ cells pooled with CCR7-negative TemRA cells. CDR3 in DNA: TGTGCCAGCAGTTACGCGGTGGGTATTGAAGCTTTCTTT. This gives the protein CASSYAVGIEAFF.